This T cell receptor (beta chain) was obtained from a study of cytomegalovirus exposure and HLA in healthy donors. The CDR3 runs to 11 residues. The V gene's germline CDR1 is DFQATT and CDR2 SNEGSKA (reference sequence). To note about this clone: As yet, its antigen is unknown. At one end, the junction sequence differs from germline, possibly due to a read error. The identical CDR3 is also encoded by other nucleotide sequences in the sample.

Some clones are missing from TCRdb's copy, which holds only in-frame ones; the method was immunoSEQ multiplex PCR. The sample has 200,000 to 250,000 clones, approximately 87% seen once. Overall study results and limits: Most TCR sequences showed up rarely, but some public TCRs showed up in many donors.

This clonotype was sampled from a woman between 18 and 29 years old in good health and CMV-seronegative. V and J are TRBV20-1 and TRBJ1-2, with D possibly being TRBD1 (6 bases). The sequencing sample was made of PBMCs. The CDR3 is CSARGGYGYTF. In nucleotides, the CDR3 is TGCAGTGCAAGAGGGGGCTATGGCTACACCTTC.